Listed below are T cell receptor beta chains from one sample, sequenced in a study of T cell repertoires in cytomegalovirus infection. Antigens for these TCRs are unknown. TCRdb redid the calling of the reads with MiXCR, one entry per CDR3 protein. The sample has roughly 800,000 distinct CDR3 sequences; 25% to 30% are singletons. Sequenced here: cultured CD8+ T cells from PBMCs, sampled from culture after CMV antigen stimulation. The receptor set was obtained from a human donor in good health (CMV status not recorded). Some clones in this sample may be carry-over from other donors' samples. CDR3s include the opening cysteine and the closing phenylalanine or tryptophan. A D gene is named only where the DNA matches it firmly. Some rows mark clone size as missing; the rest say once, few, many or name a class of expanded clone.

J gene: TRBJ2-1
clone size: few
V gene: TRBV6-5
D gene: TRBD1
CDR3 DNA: TGTGCCAGCCGCCGGGACAGGGGTTTCTACAATGAGCAGTTCTTC
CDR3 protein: CASRRDRGFYNEQFF

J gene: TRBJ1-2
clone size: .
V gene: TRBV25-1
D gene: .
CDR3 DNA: TGTGCCAGCAGTGAGGAGACAGCTTACTATGGCTACACCTTC
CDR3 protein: CASSEETAYYGYTF

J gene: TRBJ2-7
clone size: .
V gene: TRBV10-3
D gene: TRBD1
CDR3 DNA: TGTGCCGCCGGGACAGGAACCTACGAGCAGTACTTC
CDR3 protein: CAAGTGTYEQYF

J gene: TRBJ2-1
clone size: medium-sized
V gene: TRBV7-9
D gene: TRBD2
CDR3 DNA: TGTGCCAGCAGCTTTCTTCTGAGTTGGGAGACTAGCGGGGGTAATGAGCAGTTCTTC
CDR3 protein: CASSFLLSWETSGGNEQFF

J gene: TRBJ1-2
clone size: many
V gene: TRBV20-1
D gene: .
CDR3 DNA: TGCAGTGCTAATCTGGCCCCACAGGGTAACTATGGCTACACCTTC
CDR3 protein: CSANLAPQGNYGYTF

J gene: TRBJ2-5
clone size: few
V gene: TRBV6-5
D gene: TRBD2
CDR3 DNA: TGTGCCAGCAGTTACTCCAACGGCGGGGGTGAGACCCAGTACTTC
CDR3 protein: CASSYSNGGGETQYF

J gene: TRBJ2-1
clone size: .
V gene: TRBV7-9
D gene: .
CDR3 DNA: TGTGCCAGCAGCTTAGAGGGTAGTCCCGATGTTTTCTTC
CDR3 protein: CASSLEGSPDVFF

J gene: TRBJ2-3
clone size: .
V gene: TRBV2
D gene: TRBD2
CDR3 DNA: TGTGCCAGCAGTCCCTTCGGGGGGGACCACACAGATACGCAGTATTTT
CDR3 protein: CASSPFGGDHTDTQYF

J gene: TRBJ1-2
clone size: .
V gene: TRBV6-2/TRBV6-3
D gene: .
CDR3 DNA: TGTGCCAGCAGTTATGAGGCACGACGGACGGGCTACACCTTC
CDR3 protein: CASSYEARRTGYTF

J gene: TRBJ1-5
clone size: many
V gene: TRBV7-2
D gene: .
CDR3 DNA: TGTGCCAGCAGCTTAGTCTATAGCAATCAGCCCCAGCATTTT
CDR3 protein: CASSLVYSNQPQHF

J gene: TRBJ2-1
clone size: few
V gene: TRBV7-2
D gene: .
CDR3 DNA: TGTGCCAGCAGTCCACGGGGGCCTGAGCAGTTCTTC
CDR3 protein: CASSPRGPEQFF

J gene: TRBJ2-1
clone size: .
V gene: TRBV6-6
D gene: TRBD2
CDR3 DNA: TGTGCCAGCAGTTACTTGGGACTAGCGGGCCTGAGCCAGTTCTTC
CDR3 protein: CASSYLGLAGLSQFF

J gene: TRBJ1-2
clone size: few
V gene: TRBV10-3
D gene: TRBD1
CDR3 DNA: TGTGCCATCAGTGATATCGGGACAGGGGCTATTAACTATGGCTACACCTTC
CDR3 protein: CAISDIGTGAINYGYTF

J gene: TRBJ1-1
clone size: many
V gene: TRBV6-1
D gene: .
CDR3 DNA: TGTGCCATCGATCTACAGAGCCTGAACACTGAAGCTTTCTTT
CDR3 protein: CAIDLQSLNTEAFF

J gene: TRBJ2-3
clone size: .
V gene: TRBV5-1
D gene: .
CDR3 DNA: TGCGCCAGCAGCCCTGGCCGGTTAGGGGCTGAAGATACGCAGTATTTT
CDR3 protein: CASSPGRLGAEDTQYF

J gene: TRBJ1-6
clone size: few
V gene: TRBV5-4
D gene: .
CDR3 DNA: TGTGCCAGCAGCTTGGCCCTAAATTCACCCCTCCACTTT
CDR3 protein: CASSLALNSPLHF

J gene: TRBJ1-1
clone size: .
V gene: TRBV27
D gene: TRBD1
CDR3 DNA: TGTGCCAGCAGTCCCCGACAGGGGAAGTACACTGAAGCTTTCTTT
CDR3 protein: CASSPRQGKYTEAFF